The clone carrying this T cell receptor beta chain was observed many times. What it binds is unknown. In the PCR, 60 Vbeta and 13 Jbeta primers were used. Repertoires were generated with immunoSEQ multiplex PCR, while TCRdb's copy carries only in-frame clones and drops some. The data hold some 150,000 clones, with 64% observed a single time. The data originate from a study of cytomegalovirus exposure and HLA in healthy donors. Germline CDR1 and CDR2: MNHNS and SASEGT. Trimming removed 2 bases from V and 4 bases from J, with 13 bases in between. The length of the CDR3 is 15 residues. Whole-study findings and limits: For most subjects, TCR beta sequences were reported to predict HLA-A and HLA-B alleles with accuracy. Analyses of presence and absence presupposed an approximately uniform sequencing depth across donors. Indistinguishable V segments such as TRBV6-2 and TRBV6-3 were excluded.

The sequencing sample was made of PBMCs. This receptor was identified in a woman in her twenties or thirties in good health and CMV-seropositive. The chain couples TRBV6-1 to TRBJ2-3; the D gene is possibly TRBD1 (5 bases). DNA for the CDR3: TGTGCCAGCAGTGAAAGTGAGCAGGGATCAGATACGCAGTATTTT. This translates into CASSESEQGSDTQYF.